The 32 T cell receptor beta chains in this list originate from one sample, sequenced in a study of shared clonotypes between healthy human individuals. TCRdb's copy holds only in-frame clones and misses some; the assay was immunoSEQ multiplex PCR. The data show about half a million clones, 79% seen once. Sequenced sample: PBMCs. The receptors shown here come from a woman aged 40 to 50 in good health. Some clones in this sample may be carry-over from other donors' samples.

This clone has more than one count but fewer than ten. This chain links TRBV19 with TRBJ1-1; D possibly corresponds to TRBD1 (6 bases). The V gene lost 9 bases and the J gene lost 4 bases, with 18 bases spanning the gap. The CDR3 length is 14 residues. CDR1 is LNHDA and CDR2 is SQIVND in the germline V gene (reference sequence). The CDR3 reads CASTLGTIPTEAFF. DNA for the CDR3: TGTGCCAGCACACTCGGGACAATCCCCACTGAAGCTTTCTTT.

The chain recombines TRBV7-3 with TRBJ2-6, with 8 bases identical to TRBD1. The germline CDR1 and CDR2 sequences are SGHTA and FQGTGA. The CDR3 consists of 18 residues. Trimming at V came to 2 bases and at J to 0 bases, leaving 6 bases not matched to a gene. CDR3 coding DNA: TGTGCCAGCAGCTTATGGGCCAGGGGGCTCTCTGGGGCCAACGTCCTGACTTTC. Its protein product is CASSLWARGLSGANVLTF.

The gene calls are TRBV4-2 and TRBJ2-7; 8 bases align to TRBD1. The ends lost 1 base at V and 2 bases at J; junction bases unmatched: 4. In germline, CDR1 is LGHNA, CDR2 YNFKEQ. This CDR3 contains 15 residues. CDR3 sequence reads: CASSQGGTGTYEQYF. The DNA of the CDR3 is TGTGCCAGCAGCCAAGGCGGGACAGGAACCTACGAGCAGTACTTC.

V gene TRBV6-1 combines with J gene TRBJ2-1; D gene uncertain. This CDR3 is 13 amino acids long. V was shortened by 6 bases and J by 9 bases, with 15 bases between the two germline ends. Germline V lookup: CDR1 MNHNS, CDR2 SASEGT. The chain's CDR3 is CASRLFRGTEQFF. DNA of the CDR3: TGTGCCAGCAGACTTTTTAGAGGCACTGAGCAGTTCTTC.

CDR3 amino acids: CASSLSGSRRNEQFF. The CDR3 DNA reads as TGTGCCAGCAGCTTGAGCGGGAGCAGGAGGAATGAGCAGTTCTTC. This chain links TRBV5-4 with TRBJ2-1; 8 bases are a match to TRBD2. This CDR3 is built from 15 residues. The junction had 7 bases not matched to a gene; V was cut back by 1 base and J by 7 bases. Germline V CDR1 and CDR2: SGHNT, YYREEE (reference sequence). Drawing the rest from reference TRBV5-4 and TRBJ2-1, the complete variable domain is ETGVTQSPTHLIKTRGQQVTLRCSSQSGHNTVSWYQQALGQGPQFIFQYYREEENGRGNFPPRFSGLQFPNYSSELNVNALELDDSALYLCASSLSGSRRNEQFFGPGTRLTVL.

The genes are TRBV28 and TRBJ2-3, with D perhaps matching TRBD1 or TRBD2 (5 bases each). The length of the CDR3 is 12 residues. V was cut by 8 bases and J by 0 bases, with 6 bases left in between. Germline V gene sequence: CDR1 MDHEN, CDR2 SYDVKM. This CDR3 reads CASGGSTDTQYF. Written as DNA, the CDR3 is TGTGCCAGCGGGGGTAGCACAGATACGCAGTATTTT.

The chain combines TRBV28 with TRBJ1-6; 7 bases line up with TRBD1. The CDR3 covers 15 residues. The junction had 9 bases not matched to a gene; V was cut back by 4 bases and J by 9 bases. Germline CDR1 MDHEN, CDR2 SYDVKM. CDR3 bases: TGTGCCAGCAGTTCCGCAGGGGGGATGGGTTCACCCCTCCACTTT. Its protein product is CASSSAGGMGSPLHF.

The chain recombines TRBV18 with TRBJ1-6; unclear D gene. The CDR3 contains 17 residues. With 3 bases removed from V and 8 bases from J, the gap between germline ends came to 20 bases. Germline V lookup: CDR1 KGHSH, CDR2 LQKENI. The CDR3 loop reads CASSPSLPTQSYSPLHF. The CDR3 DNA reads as TGTGCCAGCTCACCGTCCTTGCCGACACAATCCTATTCACCCCTCCACTTT.

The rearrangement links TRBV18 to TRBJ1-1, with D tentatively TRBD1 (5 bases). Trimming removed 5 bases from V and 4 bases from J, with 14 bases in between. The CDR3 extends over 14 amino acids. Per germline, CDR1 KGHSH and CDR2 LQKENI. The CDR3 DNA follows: TGTGCCAGCTCAGCTAGACAGTCAGGCACTGAAGCTTTCTTT. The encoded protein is CASSARQSGTEAFF. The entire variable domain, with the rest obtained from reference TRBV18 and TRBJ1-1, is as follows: NAGVMQNPRHLVRRRGQEARLRCSPMKGHSHVYWYRQLPEEGLKFMVYLQKENIIDESGMPKERFSAEFPKEGPSILRIQQVVRGDSAAYFCASSARQSGTEAFFGQGTRLTVV.

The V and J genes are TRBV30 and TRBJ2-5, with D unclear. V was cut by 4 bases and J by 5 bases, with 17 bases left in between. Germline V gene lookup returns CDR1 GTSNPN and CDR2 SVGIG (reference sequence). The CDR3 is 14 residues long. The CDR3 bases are TGTGCCTGGACCCCAATCAGCCTTAAGGAGACCCAGTACTTC. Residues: CAWTPISLKETQYF.

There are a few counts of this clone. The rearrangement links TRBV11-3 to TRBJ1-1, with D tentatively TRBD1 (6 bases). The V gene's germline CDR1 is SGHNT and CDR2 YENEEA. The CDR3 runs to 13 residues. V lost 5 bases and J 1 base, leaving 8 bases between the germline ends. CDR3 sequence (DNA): TGTGCCAGCAGCCAGGACAGGAACACTGAAGCTTTCTTT. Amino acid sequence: CASSQDRNTEAFF.

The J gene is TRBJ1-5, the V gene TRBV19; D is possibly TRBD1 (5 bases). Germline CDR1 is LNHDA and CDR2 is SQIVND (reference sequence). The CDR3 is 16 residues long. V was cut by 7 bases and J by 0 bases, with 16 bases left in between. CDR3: CASIPDTDISNQPQHF. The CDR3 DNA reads TGTGCCAGTATCCCGGATACGGACATTAGCAATCAGCCCCAGCATTTT.

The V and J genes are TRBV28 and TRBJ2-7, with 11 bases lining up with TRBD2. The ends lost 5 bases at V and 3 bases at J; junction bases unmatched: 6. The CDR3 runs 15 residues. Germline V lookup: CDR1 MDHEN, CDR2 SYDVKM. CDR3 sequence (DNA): TGTGCCAGCAGTGGCGGACTAGCGGGCCTCTACGAGCAGTACTTC. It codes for CASSGGLAGLYEQYF.

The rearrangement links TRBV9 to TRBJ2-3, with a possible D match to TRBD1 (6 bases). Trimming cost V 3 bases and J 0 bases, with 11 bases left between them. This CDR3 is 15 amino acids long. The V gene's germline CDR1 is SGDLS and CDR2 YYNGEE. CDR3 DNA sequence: TGTGCCAGCAGCGCACAGGGAACTAGCACAGATACGCAGTATTTT. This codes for CASSAQGTSTDTQYF. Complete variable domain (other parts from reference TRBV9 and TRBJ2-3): DSGVTQTPKHLITATGQRVTLRCSPRSGDLSVYWYQQSLDQGLQFLIQYYNGEERAKGNILERFSAQQFPDLHSELNLSSLELGDSALYFCASSAQGTSTDTQYFGPGTRLTVL.

The CDR3 region is CASQGLADHTQYF. The CDR3 DNA is TGTGCCAGCCAGGGACTAGCGGACCATACGCAGTATTTT. V usage is TRBV6-6 and J usage is TRBJ2-3, with TRBD2 matching 11 bases. The length of the CDR3 is 13 residues. CDR1 is MNHNY, CDR2 SVGAGI, per germline (reference sequence). Trimming cost V 8 bases and J 7 bases; bases outside gene matches: 5.

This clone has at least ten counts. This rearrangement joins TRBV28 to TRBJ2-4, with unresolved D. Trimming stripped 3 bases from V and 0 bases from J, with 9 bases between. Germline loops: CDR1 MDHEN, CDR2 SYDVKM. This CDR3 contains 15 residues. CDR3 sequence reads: CASSFRIGAKNIQYF. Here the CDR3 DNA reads TGTGCCAGCAGTTTTAGGATAGGAGCCAAAAACATTCAGTACTTC.

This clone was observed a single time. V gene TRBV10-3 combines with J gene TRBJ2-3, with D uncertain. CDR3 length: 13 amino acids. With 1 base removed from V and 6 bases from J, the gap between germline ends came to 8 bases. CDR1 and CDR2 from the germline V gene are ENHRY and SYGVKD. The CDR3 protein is CAISEWASDTQYF. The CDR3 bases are TGTGCCATCAGTGAGTGGGCATCTGATACGCAGTATTTT.

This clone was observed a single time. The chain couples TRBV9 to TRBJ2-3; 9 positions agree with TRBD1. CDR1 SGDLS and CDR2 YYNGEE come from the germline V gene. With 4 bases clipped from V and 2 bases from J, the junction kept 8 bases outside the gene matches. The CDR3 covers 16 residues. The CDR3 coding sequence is TGTGCCAGCAGCAGAGGGGACAGGGTAGTCACAGATACGCAGTATTTT. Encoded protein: CASSRGDRVVTDTQYF.

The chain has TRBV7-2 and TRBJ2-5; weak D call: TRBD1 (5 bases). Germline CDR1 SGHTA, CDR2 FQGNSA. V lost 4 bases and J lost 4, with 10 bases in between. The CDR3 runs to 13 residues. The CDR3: CASSSDSRETQYF. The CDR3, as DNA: TGTGCCAGCAGCTCCGACAGCCGAGAGACCCAGTACTTC. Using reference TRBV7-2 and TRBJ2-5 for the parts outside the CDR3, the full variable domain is GAGVSQSPSNKVTEKGKDVELRCDPISGHTALYWYRQSLGQGLEFLIYFQGNSAPDKSGLPSDRFSAERTGGSVSTLTIQRTQQEDSAVYLCASSSDSRETQYFGPGTRLLVL.

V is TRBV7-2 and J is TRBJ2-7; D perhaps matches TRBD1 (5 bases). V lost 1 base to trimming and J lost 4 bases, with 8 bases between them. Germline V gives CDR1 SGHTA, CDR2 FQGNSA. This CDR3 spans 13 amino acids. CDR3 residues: CASSLGRQYEQYF. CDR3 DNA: TGTGCCAGCAGCTTAGGGAGACAGTACGAGCAGTACTTC. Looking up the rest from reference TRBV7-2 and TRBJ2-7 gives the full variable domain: GAGVSQSPSNKVTEKGKDVELRCDPISGHTALYWYRQSLGQGLEFLIYFQGNSAPDKSGLPSDRFSAERTGGSVSTLTIQRTQQEDSAVYLCASSLGRQYEQYFGPGTRLTVT.

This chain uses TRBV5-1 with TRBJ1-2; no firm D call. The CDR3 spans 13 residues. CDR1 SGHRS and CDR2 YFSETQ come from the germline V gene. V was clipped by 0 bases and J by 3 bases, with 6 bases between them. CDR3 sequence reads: CASSLEQYYGYTF. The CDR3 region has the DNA TGCGCCAGCAGCTTGGAACAGTACTATGGCTACACCTTC.

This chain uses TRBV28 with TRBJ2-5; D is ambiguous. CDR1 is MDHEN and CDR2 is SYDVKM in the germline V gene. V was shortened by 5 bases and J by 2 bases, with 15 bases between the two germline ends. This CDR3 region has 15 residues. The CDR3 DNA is TGTGCCAGCAGTCGTTATTTCCGAGAACAAGAGACCCAGTACTTC. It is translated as CASSRYFREQETQYF.

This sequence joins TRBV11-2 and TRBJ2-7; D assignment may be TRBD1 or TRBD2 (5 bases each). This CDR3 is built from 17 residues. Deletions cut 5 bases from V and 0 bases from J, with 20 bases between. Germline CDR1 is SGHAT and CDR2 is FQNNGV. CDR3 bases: TGTGCCAGCAGCCCCCTCCCAACGGGACCCAACTCCTACGAGCAGTACTTC. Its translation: CASSPLPTGPNSYEQYF.

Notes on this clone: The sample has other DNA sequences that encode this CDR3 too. The CDR3 DNA follows: TGTGCCAGCAGTTTAGCCTCTGGGGCCAACGTCCTGACTTTC. It specifies CASSLASGANVLTF. The chain links TRBV27 to TRBJ2-6; D is ambiguous. The CDR3 consists of 14 residues. Trimming left V 2 bases short and J 0 bases short, with 2 bases between. Germline assignment: CDR1 MNHEY and CDR2 SMNVEV (reference sequence).

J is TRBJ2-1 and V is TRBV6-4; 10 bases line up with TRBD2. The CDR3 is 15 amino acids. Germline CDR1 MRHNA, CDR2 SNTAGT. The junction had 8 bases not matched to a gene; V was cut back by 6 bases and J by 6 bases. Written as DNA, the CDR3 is TGTGCCAGCAGCCCTAGCGGGAGAGGTTTCAATGAGCAGTTCTTC. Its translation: CASSPSGRGFNEQFF.

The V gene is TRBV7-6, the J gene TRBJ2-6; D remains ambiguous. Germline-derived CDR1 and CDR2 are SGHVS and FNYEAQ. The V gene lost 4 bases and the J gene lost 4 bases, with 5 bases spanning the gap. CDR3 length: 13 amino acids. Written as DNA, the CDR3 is TGTGCCAGCAGCTGGTACGGGGCCAACGTCCTGACTTTC. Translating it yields CASSWYGANVLTF.

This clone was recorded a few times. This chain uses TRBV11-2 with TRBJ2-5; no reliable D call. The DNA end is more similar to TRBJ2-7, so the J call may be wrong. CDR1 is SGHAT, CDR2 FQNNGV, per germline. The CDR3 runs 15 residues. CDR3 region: CASSNRVSGHYEQYF. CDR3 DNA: TGTGCCAGCAGCAATAGGGTGTCCGGGCACTACGAGCAGTACTTC.

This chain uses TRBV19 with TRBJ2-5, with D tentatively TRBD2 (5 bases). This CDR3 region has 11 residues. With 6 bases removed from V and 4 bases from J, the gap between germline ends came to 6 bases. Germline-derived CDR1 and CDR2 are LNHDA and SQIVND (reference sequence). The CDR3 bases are TGTGCCAGTAGCCTAGCAGAGACCCAGTACTTC. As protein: CASSLAETQYF.

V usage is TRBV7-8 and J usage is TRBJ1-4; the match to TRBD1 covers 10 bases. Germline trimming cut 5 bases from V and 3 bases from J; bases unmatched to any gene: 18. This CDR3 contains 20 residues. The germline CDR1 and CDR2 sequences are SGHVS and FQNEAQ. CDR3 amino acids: CASSPLRTGGWDKANEKLFF. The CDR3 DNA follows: TGTGCCAGCAGCCCACTAAGGACAGGGGGTTGGGACAAAGCTAATGAAAAACTGTTTTTT.

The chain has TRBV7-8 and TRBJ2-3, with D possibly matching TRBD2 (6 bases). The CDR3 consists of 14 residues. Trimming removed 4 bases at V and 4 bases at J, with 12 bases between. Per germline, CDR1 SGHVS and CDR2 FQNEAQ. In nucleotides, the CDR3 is TGTGCCAGCAGCTGGGCCGGGAGAGCAGATACGCAGTATTTT. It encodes CASSWAGRADTQYF.

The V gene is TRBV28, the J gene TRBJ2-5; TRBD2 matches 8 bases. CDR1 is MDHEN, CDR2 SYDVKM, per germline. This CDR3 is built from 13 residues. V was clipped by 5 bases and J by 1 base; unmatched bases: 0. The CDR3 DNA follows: TGTGCCAGCAGTCGGGGGGGCCAAGAGACCCAGTACTTC. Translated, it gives CASSRGGQETQYF.

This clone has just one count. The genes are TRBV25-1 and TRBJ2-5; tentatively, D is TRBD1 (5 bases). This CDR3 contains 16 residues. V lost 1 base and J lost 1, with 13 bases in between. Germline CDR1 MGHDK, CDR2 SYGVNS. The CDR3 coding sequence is TGTGCCAGCAGTGAATCAAGGGCCAGGGTCCAAGAGACCCAGTACTTC. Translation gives CASSESRARVQETQYF.